This T cell receptor beta chain was captured by sequencing in a study of long-term antiretroviral therapy in people with HIV. Germline assignment: CDR1 LGHNA and CDR2 YSLEER. The ends were cut back, 0 bases at V and 3 bases at J, with 9 bases in the middle. The CDR3 covers 14 residues. The authors ran the immunoSEQ assay, v3.0, at survey level. Method: immunoSEQ multiplex PCR; TCRdb's copy keeps in-frame clones and lacks some. The table shows 6,500 to 8,500 clones, with under 85% occurring only once. J is TRBJ2-7 and V is TRBV4-3; no definite D call. Specimen: unsorted PBMCs, collected around 0.9 years before starting antiretroviral therapy. The TCR comes from a man in his forties or fifties with HIV. The CDR3 DNA reads TGCGCCAGCAGCCAAGAGTGGCACTTCTACGAGCAGTACTTC. As protein: CASSQEWHFYEQYF.